This T cell receptor (beta chain) was found in a study of a mutant IDH1 vaccine in newly diagnosed glioma. About the study: Treated individuals were around 60% male and around 38% female, averaging 40.4 years of age. Antecedent treatment encompassed radiotherapy, temozolomide, or their combination; the majority received both.

The germline V gene has CDR1 ENHRY and CDR2 SYGVKD. Deletions cut 3 bases from V and 9 bases from J, with 18 bases between. The CDR3 runs 15 residues. Sample time point: week 5, during vaccination. A single vaccine dose contained 300 ug of mutant IDH1 20-mer peptide, and topical imiquimod was used with it. Worth noting for this clone: The antigen is not known.

Here immunoSEQ multiplex PCR was the method, and the copy in TCRdb shows in-frame clones only, minus some. Here the sample spans 70,000 to 100,000 clones, about 91% being singletons. This sample comprised PBMCs, obtained from a glioma patient whose treatment included an IDH1 peptide vaccine. The chain employs TRBV10-3 and TRBJ2-1, with D possibly being TRBD2 (6 bases). The sequence came from a woman aged 45-65 years with glioma. CDR3 region: CAISDRGPGSSEQFF. CDR3 in DNA: TGTGCCATCAGTGATCGGGGACCCGGGAGCAGTGAGCAGTTCTTC.